The 12 T cell receptor beta chains listed next were all sequenced from one sample in a study of blood T cell repertoires in COVID-19. TCRdb's copy holds only in-frame clones and misses some; the assay was immunoSEQ multiplex PCR. The table has over 350,000 clones, roughly 91% seen once. The sample was PBMCs or T cells enriched from blood (not recorded which). These receptors all stem from a woman aged 18-30 years who had recovered from COVID-19.

The genes are TRBV20-1 and TRBJ1-5; a weak D match, TRBD1 (6 bases). The CDR3 consists of 15 residues. Between the trimmed V and J ends, which lost 3 bases and 0 bases, there was a span of 12 bases. Germline CDR1 and CDR2: DFQATT and SNEGSKA (reference sequence). CDR3 region: CSASRTGYSNQPQHF. DNA for the CDR3: TGCAGTGCTAGTAGAACAGGGTATAGCAATCAGCCCCAGCATTTT.

This chain connects TRBV6-5 to TRBJ2-1; 8 nucleotides line up with TRBD2. Losses at the gene ends were 6 bases for V and 2 bases for J; bases not matched to a gene: 6. The CDR3 consists of 15 residues. CDR1 is MNHEY and CDR2 is SVGAGI in the germline V gene. CDR3 nucleotides: TGTGCCAGCAGCCCGACTAGCGCTACCTACAATGAGCAGTTCTTC. As protein: CASSPTSATYNEQFF.

The CDR3 DNA follows: TGTGCCACCAGCCCATTCACGACCGGGACAGGGGGCTCTCAGCCCCAGCATTTT. This translates into CATSPFTTGTGGSQPQHF. The V gene is TRBV15, the J gene TRBJ1-5; TRBD1 matches at 12 bases. The CDR3 runs to 18 residues. Germline trimming cut 5 bases from V and 6 bases from J; bases unmatched to any gene: 14. The germline CDR1 and CDR2 sequences are LNHNV and YYDKDF (reference sequence).

The rearrangement joins TRBV27 to TRBJ1-5, with D perhaps TRBD1 (6 bases). Per the germline V gene, CDR1 is MNHEY and CDR2 is SMNVEV (reference sequence). V was shortened by 5 bases and J by 6 bases, with 17 bases between the two germline ends. The length of the CDR3 is 15 residues. The CDR3 bases are TGTGCCAGCAGTCCCATCCTTCAGGGGACTCAGCCCCAGCATTTT. This encodes CASSPILQGTQPQHF.

J is TRBJ1-1 and V is TRBV5-1; the match to TRBD1 covers 8 bases. The CDR3 loop spans 13 amino acids. Germline V gene lookup returns CDR1 SGHRS and CDR2 YFSETQ. V lost 4 bases to trimming and J lost 4 bases; unmatched junction nucleotides: 3. Written as DNA, the CDR3 is TGCGCCAGCAGCCAGACAGGGGCCACTGAAGCTTTCTTT. Amino acids: CASSQTGATEAFF.

The genes are TRBV19 and TRBJ1-6; TRBD1 agrees at 7 bases. J gave up 5 bases and V 3 bases, and 4 bases lay outside the gene matches. CDR1 LNHDA and CDR2 SQIVND come from the germline V gene (reference sequence). This CDR3 is 15 amino acids long. The CDR3 nucleotides read TGTGCCAGTAGTATCACTCAGGGGGATAATTCACCCCTCCACTTT. Translated, it gives CASSITQGDNSPLHF.

The chain carries TRBV4-1 and TRBJ2-3; 11 nucleotides match TRBD2. In germline, CDR1 is MGHRA, CDR2 YSYEKL. The CDR3 covers 18 residues. V shed 0 bases and J 5 bases; nucleotides not matched to a gene: 10. The CDR3 bases are TGCGCCAGCAGCCAAGACCGACTAGCGGGGAGTACTAGAGATACGCAGTATTTT. The encoded protein is CASSQDRLAGSTRDTQYF.

The chain's CDR3 is CASKDRLNTEAFF. The CDR3 nucleotides are TGTGCCAGCAAGGACAGATTGAACACTGAAGCTTTCTTT. The V call is TRBV6-5, the J call TRBJ1-1, with D possibly TRBD1 on 6 matching bases. Germline CDR1 reads MNHEY; CDR2 reads SVGAGI. V was cut by 7 bases and J by 0 bases, with 9 bases left in between. The CDR3 loop spans 13 amino acids.

Only a few counts were recorded for this clone. The rearrangement links TRBV12-5 to TRBJ2-7, with a possible D match to TRBD1 (5 bases). This CDR3 contains 13 residues. The V end was cut by 3 bases, the J end by 5 bases, with 11 bases between. From germline, CDR1 is LGHNT and CDR2 FRNRAP. CDR3 sequence (DNA): TGTGCTAGTGGTTTCGTAGGGGTAAACGAGCAGTACTTC. Encoded protein: CASGFVGVNEQYF.

V is TRBV7-9 and J is TRBJ2-5; TRBD1 aligns across 8 bases. With 5 bases clipped from V and 1 base from J, the junction kept 9 bases outside the gene matches. The CDR3 consists of 16 residues. CDR1 SEHNR and CDR2 FQNEAQ come from the germline V gene (reference sequence). CDR3 amino acids: CASSIYRGEIQETQYF. CDR3 bases: TGTGCCAGCAGCATATACAGGGGGGAGATCCAAGAGACCCAGTACTTC.

The CDR3 DNA reads as TGCAGCGTTGAAACCCCCTTAGACTATGGCTACACCTTC. This gives the protein CSVETPLDYGYTF. This chain uses TRBV29-1 with TRBJ1-2; D unresolved. V shed 2 bases and J shed 3 bases, with 10 bases lying between them. The CDR3 extends over 13 amino acids. Germline CDR1 is SQVTM and CDR2 is ANQGSEA.

This chain joins TRBV4-2 and TRBJ2-2, with D perhaps matching TRBD2 (5 bases). This CDR3 has 16 amino acids. CDR1 LGHNA and CDR2 YNFKEQ come from the germline V gene. The V end lost 0 bases, the J end lost 2 bases, and 10 bases lay between the germline ends. CDR3 residues: CASSQEWGDNTGELFF. The CDR3 bases are TGTGCCAGCAGCCAAGAGTGGGGAGATAACACCGGGGAGCTGTTTTTT.